Listed below are T cell receptor beta chains from one sample, sequenced in a study of shared clonotypes between healthy human individuals. Method: immunoSEQ multiplex PCR; TCRdb's copy keeps in-frame clones and lacks some. This table holds about 1,500,000 clones, roughly 96% found once. Sequencing input: naive CD4+ T cells sorted from blood. The source is a man aged 25-45 years in good health. CDR3s include the opening cysteine and the closing phenylalanine or tryptophan. A D gene is named only where the DNA matches it firmly. Size is stated for part of the rows, as once, few or many counts, or as a class when the clone is expanded.

D	J	V	length	size	CDR3	DNA
TRBD2	TRBJ2-7	TRBV11-1	15	once	CASSLSREFSYEQYF	TGTGCCAGCAGCCTGTCGCGGGAGTTTTCCTACGAGCAGTACTTC
.	TRBJ1-2	TRBV28	12	.	CASSLTAYGYTF	TGTGCCAGCAGCTTGACCGCCTATGGCTACACCTTC
TRBD2	TRBJ2-3	TRBV29-1	18	once	CSVETSGRSLSSTDTQYF	TGCAGCGTTGAGACTAGCGGGAGGTCGCTATCTAGCACAGATACGCAGTATTTT
.	TRBJ1-2	TRBV19	13	.	CASSMYVGYGYTF	TGTGCCAGTAGTATGTACGTGGGCTATGGCTACACCTTC
TRBD1	TRBJ2-7	TRBV14	15	.	CASSRRDSHIYEQYF	TGTGCCAGCAGCCGTAGGGACAGTCACATCTACGAGCAGTACTTC
TRBD1	TRBJ2-7	TRBV5-6	15	.	CASSFEGQGTYEQYF	TGTGCCAGCAGCTTTGAGGGACAGGGAACGTACGAGCAGTACTTC
.	TRBJ2-1	TRBV6-1	13	.	CASVDSPYNEQFF	TGTGCCAGCGTCGACAGTCCCTACAATGAGCAGTTCTTC
TRBD1	TRBJ1-1	TRBV6-6	14	.	CASIRDSKYTEAFF	TGTGCCAGCATACGGGACAGCAAGTATACTGAAGCTTTCTTT
.	TRBJ2-3	TRBV5-1	15	.	CASSLDGKSTDTQYF	TGCGCCAGCAGCTTGGACGGGAAAAGCACAGATACGCAGTATTTT
TRBD2	TRBJ2-7	TRBV18	16	.	CASSPLSGRPGYEQYF	TGTGCCAGCTCTCCCTTGAGCGGGAGGCCGGGGTACGAGCAGTACTTC
.	TRBJ2-1	TRBV19	13	.	CASGPSSYNEQFF	TGTGCCAGCGGGCCCAGCTCCTACAATGAGCAGTTCTTC
TRBD2	TRBJ2-7	TRBV5-5	18	.	CASSYSFGTSGRIYEQYF	TGTGCCAGCAGCTACAGCTTTGGGACTAGCGGGAGGATCTACGAGCAGTACTTC
.	TRBJ1-1	TRBV14	15	.	CASSQATGMNTEAFF	TGTGCCAGCAGCCAAGCCACAGGCATGAACACTGAAGCTTTCTTT
TRBD1	TRBJ1-2	TRBV11-2	14	once	CASSLDRGNYGYTF	TGTGCCAGCAGCCTAGACAGGGGGAACTATGGCTACACCTTC
TRBD2	TRBJ2-1	TRBV9	17	.	CASSTGTSGSGYNEQFF	TGTGCCAGCAGCACGGGGACTAGCGGGAGTGGGTACAATGAGCAGTTCTTC
TRBD2	TRBJ2-3	TRBV5-1	15	.	CASSSVAGTTDTQYF	TGCGCCAGCAGCTCTGTAGCGGGTACGACAGATACGCAGTATTTT
TRBD2	TRBJ2-1	TRBV5-1	15	.	CASSQHAPSGGEQFF	TGCGCCAGCAGCCAACACGCGCCTAGCGGGGGGGAGCAGTTCTTC
TRBD1	TRBJ2-5	TRBV5-5	13	.	CASSLQGLETQYF	TGTGCCAGCAGCTTACAGGGGTTAGAGACCCAGTACTTC
.	TRBJ1-2	TRBV28	13	.	CASSSAPARGYTF	TGTGCCAGCAGTTCGGCCCCAGCCAGGGGCTACACCTTC
TRBD1	TRBJ1-5	TRBV28	13	.	CASSKTGFQPQHF	TGTGCCAGCAGCAAGACAGGGTTTCAGCCCCAGCATTTT